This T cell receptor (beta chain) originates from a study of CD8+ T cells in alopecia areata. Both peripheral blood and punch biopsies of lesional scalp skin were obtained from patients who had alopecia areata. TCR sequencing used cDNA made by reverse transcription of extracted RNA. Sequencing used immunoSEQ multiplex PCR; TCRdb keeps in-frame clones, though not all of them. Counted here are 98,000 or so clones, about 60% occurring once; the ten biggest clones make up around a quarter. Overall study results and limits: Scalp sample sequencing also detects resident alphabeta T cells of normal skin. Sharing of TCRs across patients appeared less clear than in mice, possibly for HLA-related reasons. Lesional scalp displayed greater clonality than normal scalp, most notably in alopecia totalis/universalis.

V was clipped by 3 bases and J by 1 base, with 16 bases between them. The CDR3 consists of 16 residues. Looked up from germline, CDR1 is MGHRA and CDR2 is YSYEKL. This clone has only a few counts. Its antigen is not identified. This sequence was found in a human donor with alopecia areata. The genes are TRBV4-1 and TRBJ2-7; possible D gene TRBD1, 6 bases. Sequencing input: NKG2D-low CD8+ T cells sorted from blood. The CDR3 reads CASSQGIRDISYEQYF. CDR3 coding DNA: TGCGCCAGCAGCCAGGGAATCCGGGACATTTCCTACGAGCAGTACTTC.